This entry lists 26 T cell receptor beta chains sequenced from one sample in a study of blood T cell repertoires in COVID-19. Data came from immunoSEQ multiplex PCR; TCRdb stores just in-frame clones and leaves some out. This table has about 130,000 clones, about 92% appearing once. The sample was peripheral blood. These receptors came from a man aged 55-75 years with COVID-19, enrolled during active disease.

This chain connects TRBV7-9 to TRBJ2-7; TRBD1 matches 7 bases. Germline CDR1 is SEHNR and CDR2 is FQNEAQ (reference sequence). This CDR3 spans 13 amino acids. With V trimmed by 7 bases and J by 3 bases, 6 bases remained unmatched. The CDR3 sequence is CASTRDRDYEQYF. CDR3 bases: TGTGCCAGCACCCGGGACAGAGACTACGAGCAGTACTTC.

The gene calls are TRBV11-2 and TRBJ2-5, with TRBD2 matching over 11 bases. V shed 0 bases and J 5 bases; nucleotides not matched to a gene: 5. The CDR3 has 16 residues. The V gene's germline CDR1 is SGHAT and CDR2 FQNNGV. CDR3 residues: CASSLELAGAWETQYF. DNA for the CDR3: TGTGCCAGCAGCTTAGAACTAGCGGGAGCTTGGGAGACCCAGTACTTC.

This chain uses TRBV6-2 or TRBV6-3 with TRBJ2-1; 9 bases agree with TRBD2. V lost 4 bases, J lost 7 bases, and 8 bases stayed unmatched. The CDR3 extends over 15 amino acids. From germline, CDR1 is MNHEY and CDR2 SVGEGT. This CDR3 reads CASSSGGSGSNEQFF. In DNA, the CDR3 is TGTGCCAGCAGTTCAGGGGGTAGCGGGAGTAATGAGCAGTTCTTC.

DNA for the CDR3: TGTGCCAGCAGCTTGGAAAAGACGGGAGGGCCCTTGTTGGATGAGCAGTTCTTC. Its protein product is CASSLEKTGGPLLDEQFF. The chain combines TRBV5-6 with TRBJ2-1, with TRBD2 matching over 8 bases. V shed 0 bases, J shed 8 bases, and the junction held 16 bases outside the gene matches. The CDR3 loop spans 18 amino acids. CDR1 SGHDT and CDR2 YYEEEE come from the germline V gene.

The chain carries TRBV28 and TRBJ1-2; TRBD1 is a possible D gene (6 bases). Germline V CDR1 and CDR2: MDHEN, SYDVKM. CDR3 length: 16 residues. V was trimmed by 6 bases and J by 3 bases, leaving 20 bases between them. The CDR3 loop is CASSFRAGSGDYGYTF. CDR3 in DNA: TGTGCCAGCAGCTTTAGGGCAGGCTCAGGGGACTATGGCTACACCTTC.

V and J are TRBV7-2 and TRBJ2-5; maybe TRBD1 (6 bases). Trimming cost V 4 bases and J 3 bases, with 12 bases left between them. Germline V gives CDR1 SGHTA, CDR2 FQGNSA. The CDR3 totals 14 residues. For the CDR3, the DNA is TGTGCCAGCAGCTCCGGACAGTTGAAAGAGACCCAGTACTTC. As protein: CASSSGQLKETQYF.

This clone was found once. V and J are TRBV5-1 and TRBJ1-2; 10 bases map to TRBD1. The CDR3 consists of 14 residues. The germline gives CDR1 SGHRS, CDR2 YFSETQ. Trimming removed 4 bases from V and 6 bases from J; junction bases left unmatched: 6. CDR3 protein: CASSVPTGGNGYTF. The CDR3 bases are TGCGCCAGCAGCGTCCCGACAGGGGGCAATGGCTACACCTTC.

V is TRBV2 and J is TRBJ2-3, with TRBD2 identical over 8 bases. Germline-derived CDR1 and CDR2 are SNHLY and FYNNEI. The CDR3 spans 14 residues. The ends lost 2 bases at V and 6 bases at J; junction bases unmatched: 4. CDR3: CASSEISGTDTQYF. CDR3 in DNA: TGTGCCAGCAGTGAAATTAGCGGGACCGATACGCAGTATTTT.

Only a few counts were recorded for this clone. V usage is TRBV7-3 and J usage is TRBJ2-1; possible D gene TRBD1, 5 bases. The CDR3 covers 16 residues. In germline, CDR1 is SGHTA, CDR2 FQGTGA. Trimming stripped 1 base from V and 1 base from J, with 11 bases between. As DNA, the CDR3 is TGTGCCAGCAGCTTAAGGGCTAGGGGATCCTACAATGAGCAGTTCTTC. Protein product: CASSLRARGSYNEQFF. The complete variable domain, with remaining parts taken from reference TRBV7-3 and TRBJ2-1, reads GAGVSQTPSNKVTEKGKYVELRCDPISGHTALYWYRQSLGQGPEFLIYFQGTGAADDSGLPNDRFFAVRPEGSVSTLKIQRTERGDSAVYLCASSLRARGSYNEQFFGPGTRLTVL.

The chain employs TRBV28 and TRBJ2-1; 11 bases match TRBD1. The J segment lost 6 bases and the V segment lost 2 bases, leaving 3 bases of the junction unmatched. Germline V gives CDR1 MDHEN, CDR2 SYDVKM. The CDR3 extends over 15 amino acids. CDR3 nucleotides: TGTGCCAGCAGTTTAGCCGGGACAGGGGGCAATGAGCAGTTCTTC. It codes for CASSLAGTGGNEQFF.

The chain carries TRBV18 and TRBJ2-1; 11 nucleotides agree with TRBD2. V was pared by 0 bases and J by 5 bases, with 3 bases of the junction left unmatched. The CDR3 loop spans 16 amino acids. CDR1 and CDR2 from the germline V gene are KGHSH and LQKENI. The CDR3 here is CASSPPTSGVNNEQFF. The CDR3 nucleotides are TGTGCCAGCTCACCACCGACTAGCGGGGTAAACAATGAGCAGTTCTTC.

The chain combines TRBV6-5 with TRBJ1-4; a possible D gene is TRBD1 (5 bases). Germline values: CDR1 MNHEY, CDR2 SVGAGI. This CDR3 region has 14 residues. V was pared by 6 bases and J by 8 bases, with 16 bases between. The CDR3 DNA sequence: TGTGCCAGCAGAGAGGGGACTCAAACCGAAAAACTGTTTTTT. Translating gives CASREGTQTEKLFF.

Only one count was recorded for this clone. The chain carries TRBV19 and TRBJ2-5, with TRBD2 identical over 9 bases. The V gene end was trimmed by 7 bases and the J gene end by 5 bases; junction bases not matched to a gene: 5. CDR1 is LNHDA and CDR2 is SQIVND in the germline V gene (reference sequence). This CDR3 contains 13 residues. CDR3 region: CASKPSGRETQYF. In DNA, the CDR3 is TGTGCCAGTAAACCCAGCGGGAGGGAGACCCAGTACTTC.

This clone has just one count. The V and J genes are TRBV7-9 and TRBJ1-1, with a weak D call TRBD1 (6 bases). CDR3 size: 15 residues. The germline CDR1 and CDR2 sequences are SEHNR and FQNEAQ (reference sequence). The V end lost 5 bases, the J end lost 8 bases, and 21 bases lay between the germline ends. DNA of the CDR3: TGTGCCAGCAGCCCCTGGGGGGGGCGAGGGGGGGAAGCTTTCTTT. It specifies CASSPWGGRGGEAFF.

The V gene is TRBV11-2, the J gene TRBJ2-2; D is perhaps TRBD2 (6 bases). CDR1 is SGHAT and CDR2 is FQNNGV in the germline V gene. V was pared by 5 bases and J by 3 bases, with 13 bases between. The CDR3 consists of 15 residues. Here the CDR3 reads CASSPRRRDTGELFF. The CDR3 DNA sequence: TGTGCCAGCAGCCCTAGGAGGAGGGACACCGGGGAGCTGTTTTTT.

The chain has TRBV4-2 and TRBJ2-1, with TRBD1 as a possible D gene (5 bases). Germline V CDR1 and CDR2: LGHNA, YNFKEQ. V was trimmed by 0 bases and J by 7 bases, leaving 13 bases between them. This CDR3 contains 15 residues. The CDR3 nucleotides read TGTGCCAGCAGCCAAGATTGGGAAAGGGGAAATGAGCAGTTCTTC. Amino acid sequence: CASSQDWERGNEQFF.

The CDR3 DNA reads TGTGCCAGCAGTGTTGTAGTAGGGGGAAACACCGGGGAGCTGTTTTTT. Its protein is CASSVVVGGNTGELFF. This chain uses TRBV28 with TRBJ2-2; perhaps TRBD1 as D (6 bases). The CDR3 totals 16 residues. Germline-derived CDR1 and CDR2 are MDHEN and SYDVKM. Trimming shortened V by 5 bases and J by 2 bases, and 15 bases separated the two germline ends.

V gene TRBV2 combines with J gene TRBJ1-5; 9 nucleotides match TRBD1. With V trimmed by 6 bases and J by 4 bases, 7 bases remained unmatched. Germline-derived CDR1 and CDR2 are SNHLY and FYNNEI. The CDR3 runs 15 residues. The CDR3 here is CASSVQGALNQPQHF. The CDR3 DNA reads TGTGCCAGCAGCGTACAGGGGGCCTTAAATCAGCCCCAGCATTTT.

The chain couples TRBV27 to TRBJ1-2, with unresolved D. The V end was cut by 6 bases, the J end by 4 bases, with 15 bases between. This CDR3 is 14 amino acids long. The V gene's germline CDR1 is MNHEY and CDR2 SMNVEV (reference sequence). CDR3: CASRPPGEAYGYTF. CDR3 sequence (DNA): TGTGCCAGCAGGCCCCCCGGGGAGGCCTATGGCTACACCTTC.

The chain combines TRBV11-3 with TRBJ2-3; tentatively, D is TRBD1 (5 bases). The CDR3 length is 15 residues. CDR1 and CDR2 (germline): SGHNT, YENEEA. Trimming left V 5 bases short and J 2 bases short, with 14 bases between. The CDR3 loop is CASSPMTVTTDTQYF. The CDR3 DNA follows: TGTGCCAGCAGCCCGATGACAGTAACCACAGATACGCAGTATTTT.

The CDR3 nucleotides read TGCAGTGCAGAGGTTCAGTCTAAAGTTTTCTTT. Amino acids: CSAEVQSKVFF. The J gene is TRBJ1-1, the V gene TRBV20-1; no firm D call. V dropped 6 bases and J dropped 13 bases, with 18 bases sitting between them. Germline V lookup: CDR1 DFQATT, CDR2 SNEGSKA (reference sequence). The CDR3 consists of 11 residues.

This clone was recorded once. The chain is built from TRBV6-1 and TRBJ2-7; maybe TRBD1 (7 bases). The germline V gene has CDR1 MNHNS and CDR2 SASEGT. V was trimmed by 3 bases and J by 7 bases, leaving 16 bases between them. CDR3 length equals 14 residues. The CDR3 region has the DNA TGTGCCAGCAGTGACCGGGACAGACGGGGGGAGCAGTACTTC. As protein: CASSDRDRRGEQYF.

J is TRBJ2-3 and V is TRBV18; 9 nucleotides agree with TRBD2. Germline loops: CDR1 KGHSH, CDR2 LQKENI. V lost 2 bases to trimming and J lost 4 bases; unmatched junction nucleotides: 4. The length of the CDR3 is 15 residues. The CDR3 DNA sequence: TGTGCCAGCTCACCAAGGCGGGAGGGCGCAGATACGCAGTATTTT. Translating gives CASSPRREGADTQYF.

The V call is TRBV7-9, the J call TRBJ2-6; 9 nucleotides align to TRBD2. J gave up 3 bases and V 2 bases, and 5 bases lay outside the gene matches. CDR1 SEHNR and CDR2 FQNEAQ come from the germline V gene (reference sequence). CDR3 length: 17 residues. CDR3 sequence (DNA): TGTGCCAGCAGCTTAACGGGACTAGCAGGTGGGGCCAACGTCCTGACTTTC. This translates into CASSLTGLAGGANVLTF.

This clone was seen a few times. The chain links TRBV10-3 to TRBJ1-2; no firm D call. CDR1 and CDR2 from the germline V gene are ENHRY and SYGVKD. The CDR3 length is 14 residues. The V end lost 4 bases, the J end lost 5 bases, and 14 bases lay between the germline ends. The DNA for the CDR3 is TGTGCCATCAGTGTCCGAACAGCCGCATATGGCTACACCTTC. This translates into CAISVRTAAYGYTF.

This sequence joins TRBV5-4 and TRBJ1-2, with a possible D match to TRBD1 (5 bases). CDR1 SGHNT and CDR2 YYREEE come from the germline V gene (reference sequence). V lost 6 bases and J 4 bases, leaving 19 bases between the germline ends. The CDR3 covers 15 residues. This chain's CDR3 is CASTNGATRGYGYTF. CDR3 nucleotide sequence: TGTGCCAGCACCAATGGGGCCACCAGAGGCTATGGCTACACCTTC.